Shown below are 12 T cell receptor beta chains from a single sample sequenced in a study of technical replicates of blood from a handful of donors (dated by TCRdb to the late 2010s). The library relied on the immunoSEQ multiplex PCR assay. Imported from immuneACCESS, the table was reduced by TCRdb to in-frame sequences with V and J called. These copies leave out some clones; in studies compared against another copy, an unresolved V gene accounts for under half, and the cause of the remainder is not known. Here the sample has around 15,000 clones; over 75% occur a single time. 10% of the sample comes from the top ten. The specimen sequenced was PBMCs. The origin of the receptors is a human donor in good health. Some clones in this sample may be carry-over from other donors' samples.

This clone was counted a single time. V and J are TRBV7-8 and TRBJ1-3; a possible D gene is TRBD1 (6 bases). Trimming removed 4 bases from V and 4 bases from J, with 11 bases in between. The CDR3 has 14 residues. In germline, CDR1 is SGHVS, CDR2 FQNEAQ. In DNA form, the CDR3 reads TGTGCCAGCAGCTCACAGGGAGCCGGAAACACCATATATTTT. It translates to CASSSQGAGNTIYF.

V gene TRBV27 combines with J gene TRBJ2-3; D might be TRBD2 (6 bases). Trimming cost V 0 bases and J 4 bases, with 8 bases left between them. The CDR3 is 14 amino acids. CDR1 and CDR2 from the germline V gene are MNHEY and SMNVEV (reference sequence). In DNA form, the CDR3 reads TGTGCCAGCAGTTTATCTAGGAGGGCAGATACGCAGTATTTT. The encoded protein is CASSLSRRADTQYF.

The DNA of the CDR3 is TGTGCCAGTACCATGGGCCAAGGGGGCTATAGCAATCAGCCCCAGCATTTT. Translated, it gives CASTMGQGGYSNQPQHF. The gene calls are TRBV19 and TRBJ1-5, with 7 bases aligning to TRBD1. CDR1 LNHDA and CDR2 SQIVND come from the germline V gene (reference sequence). This CDR3 has 17 residues. The J segment lost 0 bases and the V segment lost 7 bases, leaving 12 bases of the junction unmatched.

V is TRBV7-8 and J is TRBJ2-1; D is unclear. Deletions cut 5 bases from V and 10 bases from J, with 9 bases between. CDR3 length: 11 amino acids. Germline loops: CDR1 SGHVS, CDR2 FQNEAQ. CDR3 protein: CASSNPREQFF. The CDR3 DNA is TGTGCCAGCAGCAATCCCCGGGAGCAGTTCTTC.

The chain employs TRBV1 and TRBJ2-1; the D segment call TRBD1 is taken from the table without a DNA check. TRBV1 is a pseudogene locus. The CDR3 is 17 amino acids. Here the CDR3 reads CTSSHPTTGKIDNEQFF. The CDR3 nucleotides read TGCACCAGCAGCCACCCTACGACAGGGAAAATCGACAATGAGCAGTTCTTC.

V usage is TRBV30 and J usage is TRBJ2-6; D is undetermined. Per germline, CDR1 GTSNPN and CDR2 SVGIG (reference sequence). V was pared by 4 bases and J by 0 bases, with 16 bases between. There are 17 residues in the CDR3. CDR3 in amino acids: CAWKAGYIFSGANVLTF. The CDR3 DNA is TGTGCCTGGAAAGCAGGCTATATATTCTCTGGGGCCAACGTCCTGACTTTC.

This clone appeared a few times. V gene TRBV25-1 combines with J gene TRBJ1-1; TRBD1 might be the D (6 bases). Germline V lookup: CDR1 MGHDK, CDR2 SYGVNS. There are 15 residues in the CDR3. V was cut by 6 bases and J by 1 base, with 15 bases left in between. In DNA form, the CDR3 reads TGTGCCAGCAGGGTACAGGGACCTCGGAACACTGAAGCTTTCTTT. Protein: CASRVQGPRNTEAFF.

The rearrangement links TRBV30 to TRBJ2-7; D gene uncertain. Trimming shortened V by 0 bases and J by 4 bases, and 7 bases separated the two germline ends. This CDR3 comprises 12 residues. Per germline, CDR1 GTSNPN and CDR2 SVGIG (reference sequence). The CDR3 here is CAWSVQLYEQYF. The CDR3 region has the DNA TGTGCCTGGAGTGTACAGTTATACGAGCAGTACTTC.

The V gene is TRBV9, the J gene TRBJ1-2, with 10 bases matching TRBD1. The V segment lost 0 bases and the J segment 2 bases; nucleotides outside the gene matches: 10. This CDR3 is 18 amino acids long. CDR1 and CDR2 from the germline V gene are SGDLS and YYNGEE. CDR3 in DNA: TGTGCCAGCAGCGTAGGAATTGGGACAGGGGCTTTAAACTATGGCTACACCTTC. This encodes CASSVGIGTGALNYGYTF.

The chain carries TRBV30 and TRBJ2-5; 12 nucleotides align to TRBD2. V shed 4 bases and J 5 bases; nucleotides not matched to a gene: 5. Germline CDR1 and CDR2: GTSNPN and SVGIG (reference sequence). The CDR3 sequence is 14 residues long. This chain's CDR3 is CAWNRLAGVETQYF. The CDR3 DNA sequence: TGTGCCTGGAACCGACTAGCGGGAGTGGAGACCCAGTACTTC. Looking up the rest from reference TRBV30 and TRBJ2-5 gives the full variable domain: SQTIHQWPATLVQPVGSPLSLECTVEGTSNPNLYWYRQAAGRGLQLLFYSVGIGQISSEVPQNLSASRPQDRQFILSSKKLLLSDSGFYLCAWNRLAGVETQYFGPGTRLLVL.

The chain couples TRBV30 to TRBJ2-2; D ambiguous. The V gene's germline CDR1 is GTSNPN and CDR2 SVGIG (reference sequence). V shed 2 bases and J shed 1 base, with 5 bases lying between them. CDR3 length: 13 amino acids. The CDR3 region has the DNA TGTGCCTGGAGTCGAGGGAACACCGGGGAGCTGTTTTTT. It yields the protein CAWSRGNTGELFF. Full variable domain (missing parts from reference TRBV30 and TRBJ2-2): SQTIHQWPATLVQPVGSPLSLECTVEGTSNPNLYWYRQAAGRGLQLLFYSVGIGQISSEVPQNLSASRPQDRQFILSSKKLLLSDSGFYLCAWSRGNTGELFFGEGSRLTVL.

This clone was counted only a few times. This chain uses TRBV9 with TRBJ1-1, with TRBD1 matching over 8 bases. The junction had 2 bases not matched to a gene; V was cut back by 0 bases and J by 1 base. Germline V gives CDR1 SGDLS, CDR2 YYNGEE. The CDR3 has 15 residues. The CDR3 is CASSVGTGQNTEAFF. CDR3 in DNA: TGTGCCAGCAGCGTAGGGACAGGGCAGAACACTGAAGCTTTCTTT.